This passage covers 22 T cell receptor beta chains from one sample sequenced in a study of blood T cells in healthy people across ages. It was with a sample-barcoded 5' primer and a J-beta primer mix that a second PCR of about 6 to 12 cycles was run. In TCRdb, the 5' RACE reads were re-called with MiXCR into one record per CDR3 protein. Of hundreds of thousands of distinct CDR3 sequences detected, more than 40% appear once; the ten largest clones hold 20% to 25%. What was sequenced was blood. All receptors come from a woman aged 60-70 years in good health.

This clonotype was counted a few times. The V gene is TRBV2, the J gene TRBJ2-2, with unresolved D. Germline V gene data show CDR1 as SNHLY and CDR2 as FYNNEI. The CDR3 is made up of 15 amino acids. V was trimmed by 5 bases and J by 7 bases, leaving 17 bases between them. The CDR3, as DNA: TGTGCCAGCAGTCCTAACTCTCTCGGTGGCGGGGAGCTGTTTTTT. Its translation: CASSPNSLGGGELFF.

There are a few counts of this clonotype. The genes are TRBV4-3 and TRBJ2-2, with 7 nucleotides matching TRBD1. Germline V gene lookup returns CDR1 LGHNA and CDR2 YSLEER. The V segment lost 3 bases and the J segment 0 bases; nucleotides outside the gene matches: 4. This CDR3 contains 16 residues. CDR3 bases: TGCGCCAGCAGCCAGGCCGGGACAGCGAACACCGGGGAGCTGTTTTTT. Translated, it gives CASSQAGTANTGELFF.

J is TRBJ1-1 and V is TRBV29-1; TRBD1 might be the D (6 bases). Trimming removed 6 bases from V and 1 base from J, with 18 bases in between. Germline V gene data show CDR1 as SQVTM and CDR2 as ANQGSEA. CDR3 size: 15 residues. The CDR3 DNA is TGCAGCGTGTACTCACCGGGGGGCACGAACACTGAAGCTTTCTTT. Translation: CSVYSPGGTNTEAFF.

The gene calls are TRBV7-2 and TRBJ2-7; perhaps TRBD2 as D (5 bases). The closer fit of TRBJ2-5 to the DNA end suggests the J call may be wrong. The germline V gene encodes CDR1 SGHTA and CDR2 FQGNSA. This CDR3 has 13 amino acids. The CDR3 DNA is TGTGCCAGCAGCTCTCCTGCAAGCGGGACCCAGTACTTC. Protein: CASSSPASGTQYF.

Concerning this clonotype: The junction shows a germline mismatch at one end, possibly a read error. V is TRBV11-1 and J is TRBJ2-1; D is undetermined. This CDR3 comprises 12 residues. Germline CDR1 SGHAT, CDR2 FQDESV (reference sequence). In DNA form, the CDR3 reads TGTGCCAGCATCTTAGCAATGAATGAGCAGTTCTTC. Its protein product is CASILAMNEQFF.

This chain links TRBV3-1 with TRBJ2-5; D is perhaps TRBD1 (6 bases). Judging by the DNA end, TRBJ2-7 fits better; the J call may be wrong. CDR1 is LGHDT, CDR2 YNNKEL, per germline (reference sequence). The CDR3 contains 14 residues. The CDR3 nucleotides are TGTGCCAGCAGTTTTGGGACACAGACCTACGAGCAGTACTTC. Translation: CASSFGTQTYEQYF.

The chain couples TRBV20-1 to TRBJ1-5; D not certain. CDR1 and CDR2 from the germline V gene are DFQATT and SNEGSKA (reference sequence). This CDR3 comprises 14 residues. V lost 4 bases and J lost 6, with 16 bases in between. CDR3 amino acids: CSATDPVDGQPQHF. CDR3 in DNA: TGCAGTGCTACGGACCCCGTAGACGGTCAGCCCCAGCATTTT.

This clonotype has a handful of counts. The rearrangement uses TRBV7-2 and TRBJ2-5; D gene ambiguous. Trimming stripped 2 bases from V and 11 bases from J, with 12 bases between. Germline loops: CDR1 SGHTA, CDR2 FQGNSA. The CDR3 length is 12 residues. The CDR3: CASSLPNNEQYF. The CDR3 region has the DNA TGTGCCAGCAGCTTACCGAACAATGAGCAGTACTTC.

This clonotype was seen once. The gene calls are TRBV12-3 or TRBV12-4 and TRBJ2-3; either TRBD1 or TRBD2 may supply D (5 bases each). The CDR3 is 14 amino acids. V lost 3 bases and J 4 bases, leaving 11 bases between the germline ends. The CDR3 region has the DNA TGTGCCAGCAGTTTGGGACGCAGATCAGATACGCAGTATTTT. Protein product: CASSLGRRSDTQYF.

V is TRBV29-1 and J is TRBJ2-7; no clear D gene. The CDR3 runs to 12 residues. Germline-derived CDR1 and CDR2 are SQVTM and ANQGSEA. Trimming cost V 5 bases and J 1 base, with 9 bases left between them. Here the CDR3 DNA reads TGCAGCGTTTTCAAGGGTTCCTACGAGCAGTACTTC. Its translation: CSVFKGSYEQYF.

CDR3 loop: CASSLAALVNNEQFF. The CDR3 DNA reads TGTGCCAGCAGCTTAGCTGCCCTAGTAAACAATGAGCAGTTCTTC. The J gene is TRBJ2-1, the V gene TRBV7-9; D unresolved. The CDR3 covers 15 residues. Germline CDR1 is SEHNR and CDR2 is FQNEAQ (reference sequence). The V gene lost 0 bases and the J gene lost 5 bases, with 11 bases spanning the gap.

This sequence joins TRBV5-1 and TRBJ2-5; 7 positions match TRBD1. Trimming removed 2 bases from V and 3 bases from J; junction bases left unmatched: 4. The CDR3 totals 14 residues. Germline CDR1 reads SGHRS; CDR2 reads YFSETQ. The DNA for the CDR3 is TGCGCCAGCAGCTTTGACGGGACAGAAGAGACCCAGTACTTC. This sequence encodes CASSFDGTEETQYF.

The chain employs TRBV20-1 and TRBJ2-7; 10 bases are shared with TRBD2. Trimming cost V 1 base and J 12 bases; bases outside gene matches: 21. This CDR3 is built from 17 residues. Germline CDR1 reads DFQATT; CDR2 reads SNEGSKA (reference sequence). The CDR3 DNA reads TGCAGTGCTAGAGGGGCTAGCGGGGGCCTTTACCAAGAGACCCGGTACTTC. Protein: CSARGASGGLYQETRYF.

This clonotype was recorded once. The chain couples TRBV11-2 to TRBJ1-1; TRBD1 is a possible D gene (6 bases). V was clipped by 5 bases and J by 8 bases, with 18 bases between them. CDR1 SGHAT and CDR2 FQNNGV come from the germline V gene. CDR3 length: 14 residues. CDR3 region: CASSPWEGVIEAFF. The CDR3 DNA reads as TGTGCCAGCAGCCCGTGGGAGGGGGTGATCGAAGCTTTCTTT.

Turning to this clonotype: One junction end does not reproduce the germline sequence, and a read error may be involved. The DNA of the CDR3 is TGTGCCAGCAGCCCCGAGCCGGGACTAGGGGGTCATGAGCGGTTCTTC. Its protein product is CASSPEPGLGGHERFF. The chain employs TRBV7-2 and TRBJ2-1, with 8 bases identical to TRBD2. This CDR3 is built from 16 residues. Germline V CDR1 and CDR2: SGHTA, FQGNSA. Full variable domain (outside the CDR3, taken from reference TRBV7-2 and TRBJ2-1): GAGVSQSPSNKVTEKGKDVELRCDPISGHTALYWYRQSLGQGLEFLIYFQGNSAPDKSGLPSDRFSAERTGGSVSTLTIQRTQQEDSAVYLCASSPEPGLGGHERFFGPGTRLTVL.

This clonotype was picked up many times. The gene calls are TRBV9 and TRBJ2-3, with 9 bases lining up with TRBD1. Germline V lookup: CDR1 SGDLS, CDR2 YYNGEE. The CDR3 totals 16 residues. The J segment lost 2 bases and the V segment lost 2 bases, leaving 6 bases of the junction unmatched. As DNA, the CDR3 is TGTGCCAGCAGCGTCAGACAGGGGGGGACCACAGATACGCAGTATTTT. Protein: CASSVRQGGTTDTQYF.

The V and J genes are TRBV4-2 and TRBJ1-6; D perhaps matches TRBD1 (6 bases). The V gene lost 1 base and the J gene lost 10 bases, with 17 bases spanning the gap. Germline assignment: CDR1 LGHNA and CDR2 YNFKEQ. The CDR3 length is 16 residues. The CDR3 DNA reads TGTGCCAGCAGCCAAGGGGACACCAGCTTATCATCACCCCTCCACTTT. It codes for CASSQGDTSLSSPLHF.

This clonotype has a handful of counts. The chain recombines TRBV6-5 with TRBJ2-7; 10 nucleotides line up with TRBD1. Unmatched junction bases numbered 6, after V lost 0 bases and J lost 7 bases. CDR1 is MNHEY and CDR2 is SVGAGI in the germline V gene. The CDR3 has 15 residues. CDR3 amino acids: CASSYSGQGLEEQYF. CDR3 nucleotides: TGTGCCAGCAGTTACTCGGGACAGGGGTTGGAAGAGCAGTACTTC.

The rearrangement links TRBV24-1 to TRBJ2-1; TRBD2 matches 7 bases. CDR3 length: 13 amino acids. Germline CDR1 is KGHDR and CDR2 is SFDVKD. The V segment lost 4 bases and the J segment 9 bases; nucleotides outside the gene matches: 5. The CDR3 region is CATSERGGSEQFF. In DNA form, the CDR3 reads TGTGCCACCAGTGAGAGAGGCGGGAGTGAGCAGTTCTTC.

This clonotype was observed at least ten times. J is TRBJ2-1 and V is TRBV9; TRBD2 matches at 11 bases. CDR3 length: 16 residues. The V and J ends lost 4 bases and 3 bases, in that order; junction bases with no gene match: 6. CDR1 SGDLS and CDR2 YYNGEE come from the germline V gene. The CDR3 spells CASSPLLAGGYNEQFF. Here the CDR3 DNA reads TGTGCCAGCAGCCCACTTCTAGCGGGGGGCTACAATGAGCAGTTCTTC.

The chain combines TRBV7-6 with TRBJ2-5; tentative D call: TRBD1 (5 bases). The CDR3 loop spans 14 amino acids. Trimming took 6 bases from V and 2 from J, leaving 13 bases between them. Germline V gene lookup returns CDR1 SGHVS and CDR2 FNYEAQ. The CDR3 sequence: CASSIGANQETQYF. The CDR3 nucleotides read TGTGCCAGCAGTATAGGGGCTAATCAAGAGACCCAGTACTTC.

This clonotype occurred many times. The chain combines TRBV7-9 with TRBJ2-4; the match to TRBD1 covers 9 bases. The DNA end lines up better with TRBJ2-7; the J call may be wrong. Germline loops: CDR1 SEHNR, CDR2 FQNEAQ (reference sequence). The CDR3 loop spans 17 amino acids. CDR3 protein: CASSLNPQTGGLHEQYF. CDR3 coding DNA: TGTGCCAGCAGCTTAAACCCCCAAACAGGGGGCTTGCACGAGCAGTACTTC.